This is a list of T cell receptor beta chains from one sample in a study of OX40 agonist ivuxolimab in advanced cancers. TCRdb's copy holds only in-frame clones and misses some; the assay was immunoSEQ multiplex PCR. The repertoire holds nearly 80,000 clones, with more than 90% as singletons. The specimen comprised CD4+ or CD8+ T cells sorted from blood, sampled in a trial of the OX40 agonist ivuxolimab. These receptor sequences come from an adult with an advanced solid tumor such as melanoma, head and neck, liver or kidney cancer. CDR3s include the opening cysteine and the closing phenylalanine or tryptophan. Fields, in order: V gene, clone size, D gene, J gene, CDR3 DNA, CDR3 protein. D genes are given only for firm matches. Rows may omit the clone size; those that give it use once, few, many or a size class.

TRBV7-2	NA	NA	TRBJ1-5	TGTGCCAGCAGCCTACAGGGAGGAGGTCAGCCCCAGCATTTT	CASSLQGGGQPQHF
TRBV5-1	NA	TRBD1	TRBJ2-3	TGCGCCAGCAGCTCGCCAACAGGGGGCACAGATACGCAGTATTTT	CASSSPTGGTDTQYF
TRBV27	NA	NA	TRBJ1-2	TGTGCCAGCAGTTTCTCGGGGGGGAGACCTTCTGGCTACACCTTC	CASSFSGGRPSGYTF
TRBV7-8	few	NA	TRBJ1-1	TGTGCCAGCAGCCCCCGCTTGGGTGAAGCTTTCTTT	CASSPRLGEAFF
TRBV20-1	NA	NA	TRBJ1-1	TGCAGCCCGGGAACGAACACTGAAGCTTTCTTT	CSPGTNTEAFF
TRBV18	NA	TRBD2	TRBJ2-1	TGTGCCAGCTCACAGGCTGGGACTAGCGGGGGCTATGAGCAGTTCTTC	CASSQAGTSGGYEQFF
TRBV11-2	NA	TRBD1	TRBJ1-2	TGTGCCAGCAGCCCGGACAGGGGAACTAACTATGGCTACACCTTC	CASSPDRGTNYGYTF
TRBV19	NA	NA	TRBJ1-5	TGTGCCAGTAGTACTCCCCAGGGTAGCAATCAGCCCCAGCATTTT	CASSTPQGSNQPQHF
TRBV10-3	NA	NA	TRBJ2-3	TGTGCCATCGTCGGGGCAGTATCAGATACGCAGTATTTT	CAIVGAVSDTQYF
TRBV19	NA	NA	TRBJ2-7	TGTGCCAGTAGTCCCACGACAGGTTCGAGGGGTGAGGTTTTTGTCGGTAGAGGCTACGAGCAGTACTTC	CASSPTTGSRGEVFVGRGYEQYF
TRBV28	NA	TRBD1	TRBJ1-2	TGTGCCAGTAGAACAGGGGGCGGGAGCTATGGCTACACCTTC	CASRTGGGSYGYTF
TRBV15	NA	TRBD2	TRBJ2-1	TGTGCCACCAGCACCCTAGCGGGAGGGCCCAATGAGCAGTTCTTC	CATSTLAGGPNEQFF
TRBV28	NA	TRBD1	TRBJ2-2	TGTGCCAGCACCGCAGGGGGGAACACCGGGGAGCTGTTTTTT	CASTAGGNTGELFF
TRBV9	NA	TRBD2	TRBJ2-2	TGTGCCAGCAGCGTAGTGGCTAGCGGGAGGGCGGGCACCGGGGAGCTGTTTTTT	CASSVVASGRAGTGELFF
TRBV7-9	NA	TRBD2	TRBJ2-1	TGTGCCAGCAGCCCCGTCCGGAGGACTAGCCACAATGAGCAGTTCTTC	CASSPVRRTSHNEQFF
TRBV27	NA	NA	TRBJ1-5	TGTGCCAGCAGCCCGGGACGGACAAGAGGCAATCAGCCCCAGCATTTT	CASSPGRTRGNQPQHF
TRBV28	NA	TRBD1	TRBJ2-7	TGTGCCAGCAGACGGACAGGGGGCAACTACCACGAGCAGTACTTC	CASRRTGGNYHEQYF
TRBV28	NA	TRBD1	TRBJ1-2	TGTGCCATACCGGGACAGGGGAATGGTGGCTACACCTTC	CAIPGQGNGGYTF
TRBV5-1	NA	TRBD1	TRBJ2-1	TGCGCCAGCAGCCAGCCCGGGACAGGCACTTACAATGAGCAGTTCTTC	CASSQPGTGTYNEQFF
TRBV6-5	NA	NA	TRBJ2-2	TGTGCCAGCAGTTACTCGGGGAGGGGGCTTTCCGGGGAGCTGTTTTTT	CASSYSGRGLSGELFF
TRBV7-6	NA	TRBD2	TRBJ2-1	TGTGCCAGCCTCCCGACGGGGGGGCTCTCCTACAATGAGCAGTTCTTC	CASLPTGGLSYNEQFF
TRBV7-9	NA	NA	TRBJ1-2	TGTGCCAGCAGCTTAGGGACAGCCTATGGCTACACCTTC	CASSLGTAYGYTF
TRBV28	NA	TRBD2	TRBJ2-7	TGTGCCACCGCAGGGACTAGCGCCTACGAGCAGTACTTC	CATAGTSAYEQYF
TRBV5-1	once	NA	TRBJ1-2	TGCGCCAGCAGCCAGGGTCAGGGCCGGGGGGGCTACACCTTC	CASSQGQGRGGYTF
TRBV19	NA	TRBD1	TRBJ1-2	TGTGCCAGTAGTACCTCACAGGGGAGCTATGGCTACACCTTC	CASSTSQGSYGYTF
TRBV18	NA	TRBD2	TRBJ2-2	TGTGCCAGCTCTCCCGAGACTAGCGGGAGTCGGGGGACCGGGGAGCTGTTTTTT	CASSPETSGSRGTGELFF
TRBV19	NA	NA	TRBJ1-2	TGTGCCAGTAGTATGGATTTCAACTATGGCTACACCTTC	CASSMDFNYGYTF
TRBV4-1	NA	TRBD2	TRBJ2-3	TGCGCCAGCAGCTTTCTAGCGGGGATCACAGATACGCAGTATTTT	CASSFLAGITDTQYF
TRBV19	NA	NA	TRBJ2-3	TGTGCCAGTAGTAGTAGGGCTAGCACAGATACGCAGTATTTT	CASSSRASTDTQYF
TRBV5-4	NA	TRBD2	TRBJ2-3	TGTGCCAGCAGCTTGCCGGGACTAGCGGGAGCCGATACGCAGTATTTT	CASSLPGLAGADTQYF
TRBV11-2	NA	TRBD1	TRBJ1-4	TGTGCCAGCAGCCGGGGACAGGGTGGAAATGAAAAACTGTTTTTT	CASSRGQGGNEKLFF
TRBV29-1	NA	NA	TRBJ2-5	TGCAGCGTTGAAGGGGGGACGACCCAAGAGACCCAGTACTTC	CSVEGGTTQETQYF
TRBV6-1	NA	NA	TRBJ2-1	TGTGCCAGCAGTGAAGCAATCAGGCCCTACAATGAGCAGTTCTTC	CASSEAIRPYNEQFF
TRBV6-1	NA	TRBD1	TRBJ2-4	TGTGCCAGCAGCGGACAGGGGACAATCATTCAGTACTTC	CASSGQGTIIQYF
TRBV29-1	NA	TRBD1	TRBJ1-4	TGCAGCGTTGCAAAGGGACAGGCCGGGAAACTGTTTTTT	CSVAKGQAGKLFF
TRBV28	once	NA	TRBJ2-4	TGTGCCAGCAGTTCTTGGGACACAGACATTCAGTACTTC	CASSSWDTDIQYF
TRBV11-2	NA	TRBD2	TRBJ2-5	TGTGCCAGCAGCTCGAGGACTAGGCGCGTCGCGACCCAGTACTTC	CASSSRTRRVATQYF
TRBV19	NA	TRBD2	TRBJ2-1	TGTGCCAGTAGCTCCTTCGGGGGAGCGGGAGATTACGATGAGCAGTTCTTC	CASSSFGGAGDYDEQFF
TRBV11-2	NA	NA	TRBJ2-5	TGTGCCAGCAGCTTATTTGAGACCCAGTACTTC	CASSLFETQYF
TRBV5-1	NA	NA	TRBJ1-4	TGCGCCAGCAGCTTGGAGGTTAATGAAAAACTGTTTTTT	CASSLEVNEKLFF
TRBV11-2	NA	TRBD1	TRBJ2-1	TGTGCCAGCAGCTTAGACCGGGACAGGGACAATAATGAGCAGTTCTTC	CASSLDRDRDNNEQFF
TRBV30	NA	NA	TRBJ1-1	TGTGCCTGGATCAGATGGACCGTTGGGGAGGCTTTCTTT	CAWIRWTVGEAFF
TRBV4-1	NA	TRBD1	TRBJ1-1	TGCGCCAGCAGCGCCGGGACAGGGCCGATGAACACTGAAGCTTTCTTT	CASSAGTGPMNTEAFF
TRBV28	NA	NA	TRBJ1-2	TGTGCCAGCAGCACCCCCCCAGCGGGTCGGCATGGCTACACCTTC	CASSTPPAGRHGYTF
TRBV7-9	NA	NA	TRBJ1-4	TGTGCCAGCAGCTTCTTACAGGGATATAATGAAAAACTGTTTTTT	CASSFLQGYNEKLFF
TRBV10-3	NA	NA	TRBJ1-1	TGTGCCATCAGTGAGGGCCCGAACGGGAACACTGAAGCTTTCTTT	CAISEGPNGNTEAFF
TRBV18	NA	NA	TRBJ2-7	TGTGCCAGCTCCTCTCTGAGACAATCCCTCTACGAGCAGTACTTC	CASSSLRQSLYEQYF
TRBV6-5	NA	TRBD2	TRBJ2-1	TGTGCCAGCAGTCAAGAGCGGGGATACAATGAGCAGTTCTTC	CASSQERGYNEQFF
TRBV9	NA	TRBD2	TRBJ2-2	TGTGCCAGCACCACTAGCGGGAGGGCCCCGAACACCGGGGAGCTGTTTTTT	CASTTSGRAPNTGELFF
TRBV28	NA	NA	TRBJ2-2	TGTGCCAGCAGTTGGAGGGCCGCGAACACCGGGGAGCTGTTTTTT	CASSWRAANTGELFF